This TCR beta chain was identified during a study of blood T cell repertoires in COVID-19. With 5 bases clipped from V and 2 bases from J, the junction kept 14 bases outside the gene matches. The CDR3 sequence is 18 residues long. Germline V lookup: CDR1 SEHNR, CDR2 FQNEAQ (reference sequence). Generated by immunoSEQ multiplex PCR, the TCRdb table keeps only in-frame clones and is missing some. This sample has 55,000 to 75,000 clones; around nine tenths occur once, and the top ten carry approximately 4%. This clone was seen once. The chain couples TRBV7-9 to TRBJ2-2; 7 bases fit TRBD2. The clonotype originates from a human donor in a cohort sampled during active COVID-19. Sequencing input: peripheral blood. The CDR3 reads CASSGPASGSGNTGELFF. CDR3 in DNA: TGTGCCAGCAGCGGGCCGGCTAGCGGTTCGGGTAACACCGGGGAGCTGTTTTTT. The whole variable domain, filled in from reference TRBV7-9 and TRBJ2-2, reads DTGVSQNPRHKITKRGQNVTFRCDPISEHNRLYWYRQTLGQGPEFLTYFQNEAQLEKSRLLSDRFSAERPKGSFSTLEIQRTEQGDSAMYLCASSGPASGSGNTGELFFGEGSRLTVL.